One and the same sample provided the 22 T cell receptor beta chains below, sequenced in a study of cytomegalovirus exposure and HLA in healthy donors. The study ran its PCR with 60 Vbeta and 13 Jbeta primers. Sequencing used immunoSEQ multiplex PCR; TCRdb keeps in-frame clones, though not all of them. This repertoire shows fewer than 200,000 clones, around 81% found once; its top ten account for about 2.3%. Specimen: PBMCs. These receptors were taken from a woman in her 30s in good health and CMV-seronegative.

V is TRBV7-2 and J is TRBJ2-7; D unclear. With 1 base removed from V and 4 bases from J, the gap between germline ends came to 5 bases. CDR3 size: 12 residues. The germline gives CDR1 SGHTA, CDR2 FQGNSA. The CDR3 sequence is CASSLVAYEQYF. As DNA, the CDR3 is TGTGCCAGCAGCTTAGTAGCTTACGAGCAGTACTTC. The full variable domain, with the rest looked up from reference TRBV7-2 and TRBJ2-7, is GAGVSQSPSNKVTEKGKDVELRCDPISGHTALYWYRQSLGQGLEFLIYFQGNSAPDKSGLPSDRFSAERTGGSVSTLTIQRTQQEDSAVYLCASSLVAYEQYFGPGTRLTVT.

CDR3 sequence (DNA): TGTGCCATCAGCCTGGGCGGGGCGGGAGGGCCGGGGGATACGCAGTATTTT. Its translation: CAISLGGAGGPGDTQYF. The chain recombines TRBV10-3 with TRBJ2-3; 9 positions agree with TRBD2. This CDR3 region has 17 residues. CDR1 ENHRY and CDR2 SYGVKD come from the germline V gene. Trimming at V came to 6 bases and at J to 6 bases, leaving 16 bases not matched to a gene.

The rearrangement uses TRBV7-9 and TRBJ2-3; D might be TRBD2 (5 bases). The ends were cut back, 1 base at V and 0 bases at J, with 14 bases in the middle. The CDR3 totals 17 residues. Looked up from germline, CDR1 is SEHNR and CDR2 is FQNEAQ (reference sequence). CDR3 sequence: CASSLDGVFESTDTQYF. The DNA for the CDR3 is TGTGCCAGCAGCTTAGACGGGGTGTTTGAGAGCACAGATACGCAGTATTTT.

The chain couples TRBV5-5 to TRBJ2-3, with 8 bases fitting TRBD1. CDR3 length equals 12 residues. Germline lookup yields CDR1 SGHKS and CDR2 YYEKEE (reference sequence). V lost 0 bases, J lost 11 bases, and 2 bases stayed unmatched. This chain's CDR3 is CASSLGGTGQYF. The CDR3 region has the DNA TGTGCCAGCAGCTTGGGCGGGACAGGGCAGTATTTT.

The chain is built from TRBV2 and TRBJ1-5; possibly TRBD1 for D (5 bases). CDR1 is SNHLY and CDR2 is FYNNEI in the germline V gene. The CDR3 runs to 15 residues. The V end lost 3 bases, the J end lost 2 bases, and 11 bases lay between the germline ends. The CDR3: CASSETAFGNQPQHF. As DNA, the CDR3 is TGTGCCAGCAGTGAGACAGCTTTTGGCAATCAGCCCCAGCATTTT.

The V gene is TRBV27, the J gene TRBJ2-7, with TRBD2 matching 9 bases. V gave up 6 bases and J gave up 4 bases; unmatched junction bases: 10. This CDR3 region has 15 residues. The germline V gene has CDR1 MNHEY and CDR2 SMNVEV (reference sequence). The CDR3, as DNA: TGTGCCAGCAGACGGACAACTAGCGGGCTATACGAGCAGTACTTC. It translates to CASRRTTSGLYEQYF.

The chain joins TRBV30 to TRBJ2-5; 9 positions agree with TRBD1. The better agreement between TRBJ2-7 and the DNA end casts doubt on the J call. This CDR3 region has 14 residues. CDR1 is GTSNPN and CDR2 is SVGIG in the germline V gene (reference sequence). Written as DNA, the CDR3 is TGTGCCTGGAGAACAGGGGGCCCCCCCTACGAGCAGTACTTC. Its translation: CAWRTGGPPYEQYF.

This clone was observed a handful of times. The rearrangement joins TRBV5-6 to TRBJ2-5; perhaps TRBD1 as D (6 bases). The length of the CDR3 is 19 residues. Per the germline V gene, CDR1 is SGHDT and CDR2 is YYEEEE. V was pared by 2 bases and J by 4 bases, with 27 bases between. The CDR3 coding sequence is TGTGCCAGCAGCTTTATAGGACAGACACTCCCCCGGGGCCCAGAGACCCAGTACTTC. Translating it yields CASSFIGQTLPRGPETQYF.

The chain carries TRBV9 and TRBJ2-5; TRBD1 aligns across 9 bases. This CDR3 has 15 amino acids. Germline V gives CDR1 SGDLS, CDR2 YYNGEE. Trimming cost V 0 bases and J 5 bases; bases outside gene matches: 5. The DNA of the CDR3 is TGTGCCAGCAGCGTAGGGGACAGGGAGGGGGAGACCCAGTACTTC. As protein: CASSVGDREGETQYF. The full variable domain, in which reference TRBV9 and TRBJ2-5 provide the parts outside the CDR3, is DSGVTQTPKHLITATGQRVTLRCSPRSGDLSVYWYQQSLDQGLQFLIQYYNGEERAKGNILERFSAQQFPDLHSELNLSSLELGDSALYFCASSVGDREGETQYFGPGTRLLVL.

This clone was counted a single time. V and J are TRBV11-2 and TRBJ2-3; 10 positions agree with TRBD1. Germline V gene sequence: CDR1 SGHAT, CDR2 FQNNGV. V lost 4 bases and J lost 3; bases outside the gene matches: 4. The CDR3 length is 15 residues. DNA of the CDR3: TGTGCCAGCAGCTACCGGGACAGGGGTACAGATACGCAGTATTTT. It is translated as CASSYRDRGTDTQYF.

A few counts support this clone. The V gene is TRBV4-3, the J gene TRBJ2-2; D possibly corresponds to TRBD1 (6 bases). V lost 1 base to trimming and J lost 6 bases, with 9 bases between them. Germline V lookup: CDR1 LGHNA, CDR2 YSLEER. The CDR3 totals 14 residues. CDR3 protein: CASSQARGSGELFF. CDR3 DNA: TGCGCCAGCAGCCAAGCGAGGGGGTCCGGGGAGCTGTTTTTT.

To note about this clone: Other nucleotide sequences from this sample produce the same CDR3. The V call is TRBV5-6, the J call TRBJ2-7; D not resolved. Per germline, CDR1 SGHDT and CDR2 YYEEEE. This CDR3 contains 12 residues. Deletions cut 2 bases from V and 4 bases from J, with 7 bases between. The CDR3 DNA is TGTGCCAGCAGCTTATCGGGTTACGAGCAGTACTTC. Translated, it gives CASSLSGYEQYF.

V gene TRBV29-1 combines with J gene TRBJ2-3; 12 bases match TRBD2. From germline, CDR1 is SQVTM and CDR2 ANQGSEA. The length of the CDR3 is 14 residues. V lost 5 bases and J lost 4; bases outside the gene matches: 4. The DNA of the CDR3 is TGCAGCGTTACGACTAGCGGGGGCCCAGATACGCAGTATTTT. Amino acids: CSVTTSGGPDTQYF.

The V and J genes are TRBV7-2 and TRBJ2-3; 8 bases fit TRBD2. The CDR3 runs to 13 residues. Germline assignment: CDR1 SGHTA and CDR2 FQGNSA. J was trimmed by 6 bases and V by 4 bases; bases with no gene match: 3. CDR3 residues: CASSSIAGDTQYF. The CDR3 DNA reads TGTGCCAGCAGCTCAATAGCGGGGGATACGCAGTATTTT.

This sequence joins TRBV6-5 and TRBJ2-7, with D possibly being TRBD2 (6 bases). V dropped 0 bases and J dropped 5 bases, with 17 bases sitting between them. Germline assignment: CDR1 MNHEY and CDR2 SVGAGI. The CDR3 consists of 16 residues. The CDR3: CASSYSFDVAGNEQYF. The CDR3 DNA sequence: TGTGCCAGCAGTTACTCATTCGACGTGGCGGGGAACGAGCAGTACTTC.

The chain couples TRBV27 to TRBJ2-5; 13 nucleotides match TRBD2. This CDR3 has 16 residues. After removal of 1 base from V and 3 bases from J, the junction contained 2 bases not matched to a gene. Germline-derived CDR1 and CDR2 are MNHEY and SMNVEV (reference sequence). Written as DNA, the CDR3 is TGTGCCAGCAGTTTATTGGGGACTAGCGGGGAAGAGACCCAGTACTTC. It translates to CASSLLGTSGEETQYF.

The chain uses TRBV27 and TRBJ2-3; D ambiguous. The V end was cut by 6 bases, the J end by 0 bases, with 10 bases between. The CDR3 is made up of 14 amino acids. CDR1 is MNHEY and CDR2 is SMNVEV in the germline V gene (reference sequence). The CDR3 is CASRTQLSTDTQYF. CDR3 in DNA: TGTGCCAGCAGAACACAATTAAGCACAGATACGCAGTATTTT.

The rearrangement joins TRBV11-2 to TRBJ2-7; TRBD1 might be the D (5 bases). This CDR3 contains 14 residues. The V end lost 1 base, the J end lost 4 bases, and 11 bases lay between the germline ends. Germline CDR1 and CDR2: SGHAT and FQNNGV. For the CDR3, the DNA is TGTGCCAGCAGCTTAGGAAGCAGGGATTACGAGCAGTACTTC. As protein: CASSLGSRDYEQYF.

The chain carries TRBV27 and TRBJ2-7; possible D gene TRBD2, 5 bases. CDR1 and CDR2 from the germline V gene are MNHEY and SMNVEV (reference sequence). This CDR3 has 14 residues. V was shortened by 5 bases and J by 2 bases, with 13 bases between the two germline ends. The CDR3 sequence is CASSASGNPYEQYF. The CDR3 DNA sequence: TGTGCCAGCAGTGCTTCGGGAAACCCCTACGAGCAGTACTTC.

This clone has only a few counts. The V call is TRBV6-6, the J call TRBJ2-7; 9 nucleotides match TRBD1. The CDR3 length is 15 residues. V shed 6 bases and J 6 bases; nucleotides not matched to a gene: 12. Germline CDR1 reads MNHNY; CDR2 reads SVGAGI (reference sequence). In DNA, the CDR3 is TGTGCCAGCAGCAACTCGGACAGGGGACCCCTCGAGCAGTACTTC. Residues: CASSNSDRGPLEQYF.

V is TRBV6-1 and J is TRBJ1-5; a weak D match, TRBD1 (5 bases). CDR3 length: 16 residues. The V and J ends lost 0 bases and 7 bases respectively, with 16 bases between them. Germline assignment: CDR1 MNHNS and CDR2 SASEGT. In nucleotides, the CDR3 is TGTGCCAGCAGTGAAGCACCCGGGGGGTATGAGCAGCCCCAGCATTTT. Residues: CASSEAPGGYEQPQHF.

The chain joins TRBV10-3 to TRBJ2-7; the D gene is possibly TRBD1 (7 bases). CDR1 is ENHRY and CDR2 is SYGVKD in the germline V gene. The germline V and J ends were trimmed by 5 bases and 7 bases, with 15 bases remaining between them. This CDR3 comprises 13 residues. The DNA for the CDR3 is TGTGCCATCAGTAGGGACTCCAGGGGGGAGCAGTACTTC. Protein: CAISRDSRGEQYF.